The source of this T cell receptor beta chain is a study of persistence of HIV-infected CD4 T cells. The overall study: Multiple blood draws of up to roughly 180 mL, except two donors with single leukapheresis.

This was the immunoSEQ version 4 assay in survey mode. Generated by immunoSEQ multiplex PCR, the TCRdb table keeps only in-frame clones and is missing some. The data show more than 45,000 clones, under 85% seen once. In regard to this clone: Its antigen remains unidentified.

Stimulation used 8 to 10 ug/mL lysate from CMV-infected fibroblasts. CD40L/CD69 double-negative CD45RO-high memory CD4+ T cells were collected. Donors were HIV-1-infected adults who began suppressive ART during chronic infection. Sequencing was performed on CD4+ T cells sorted from PBMCs after approximately 20-hour stimulation, taken from a patient who received antiretroviral therapy. This receptor was taken from an adult man with HIV who was CMV-seropositive.

The CDR3 spells CSVGGQGNQPQHF. Here the CDR3 DNA reads TGCAGCGTCGGGGGACAGGGAAATCAGCCCCAGCATTTT. This rearrangement joins TRBV29-1 to TRBJ1-5; 9 nucleotides align to TRBD1. The CDR3 sequence is 13 residues long. In germline, CDR1 is SQVTM, CDR2 ANQGSEA. The V and J ends lost 6 bases and 4 bases, in that order; junction bases with no gene match: 4. Full variable domain (rest looked up from reference TRBV29-1 and TRBJ1-5): SAVISQKPSRDICQRGTSLTIQCQVDSQVTMMFWYRQQPGQSLTLIATANQGSEATYESGFVIDKFPISRPNLTFSTLTVSNMSPEDSSIYLCSVGGQGNQPQHFGDGTRLSIL.